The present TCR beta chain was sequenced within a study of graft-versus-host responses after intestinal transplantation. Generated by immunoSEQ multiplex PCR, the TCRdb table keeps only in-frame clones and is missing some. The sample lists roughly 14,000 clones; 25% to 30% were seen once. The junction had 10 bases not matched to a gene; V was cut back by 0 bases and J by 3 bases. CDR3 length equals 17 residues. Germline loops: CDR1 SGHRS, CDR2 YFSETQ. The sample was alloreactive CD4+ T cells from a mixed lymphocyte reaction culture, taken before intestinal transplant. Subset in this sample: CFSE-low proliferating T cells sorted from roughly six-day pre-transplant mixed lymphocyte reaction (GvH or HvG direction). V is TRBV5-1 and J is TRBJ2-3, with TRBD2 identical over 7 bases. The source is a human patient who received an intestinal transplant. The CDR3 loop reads CASSLGGGGPRTDTQYF. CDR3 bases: TGCGCCAGCAGCTTGGGGGGGGGAGGGCCTCGGACAGATACGCAGTATTTT.